This T cell receptor beta chain derives from a study of patients and donors after allogeneic stem cell transplantation. This clonotype was picked up a small number of times. TCRdb processed the RT-PCR reads anew with MiXCR; each CDR3 protein has one entry. The profile shows about 72,000 distinct CDR3 sequences, roughly 29% of them singletons. This receptor was obtained from a human donor who was either an allogeneic HSCT recipient or a stem cell or donor lymphocyte infusion donor (not recorded which). It is not recorded whose cells these are; they may come from a transplant donor. The material sequenced was blood, either unsorted or a sorted T cell fraction (not recorded which).

CDR3 in amino acids: CASSLVGLAGGIYNEQFF. In DNA form, the CDR3 reads TGCGCCAGCAGCTTGGTTGGTTTGGCAGGGGGAATCTACAATGAGCAGTTCTTC. The chain carries TRBV5-1 and TRBJ2-1; 7 nucleotides agree with TRBD1. Germline V gene lookup returns CDR1 SGHRS and CDR2 YFSETQ. Trimming cost V 0 bases and J 3 bases; bases outside gene matches: 12. The CDR3 extends over 18 amino acids.